The rows below give T cell receptor beta chains drawn from one sample of a study of CD8 T cells in ankylosing spondylitis. TCRdb ran MiXCR on the 5' RACE reads and lists one entry per CDR3 protein. The repertoire holds hundreds of thousands of distinct CDR3 sequences, with 12% as singletons. The sequencing input was blood, either unsorted or a sorted T cell fraction (not recorded which). The origin of the receptors is a male donor with ankylosing spondylitis. Both conserved end residues are trimmed from each CDR3.

V	J	CDR3
TRBV5-1	TRBJ2-3	ASSLDRGFYRTDTQY
TRBV20-1	TRBJ1-1	SAAPAGGYTEAF
TRBV12-3/TRBV12-4	TRBJ1-2	ASSAPGQGRGYT
TRBV7-7	TRBJ2-2	ASSPRGASNTGELF
TRBV20-1	TRBJ1-2	SARDSKTVSGGYT
TRBV20-1	TRBJ1-1	SVPSRFRSEAF
TRBV6-1	TRBJ1-2	ASRDIGGPDNYGYT
TRBV12-3/TRBV12-4	TRBJ2-2	ASSTRLANTGELF
TRBV24-1	TRBJ1-2	ATSEQGNYGYT
TRBV7-2	TRBJ1-2	ASSLGPMRYYGYT
TRBV10-3	TRBJ2-5	AISEFMSDNGETQY
TRBV7-9	TRBJ2-7	ASSLVGRGSSYEQY
TRBV20-1	TRBJ2-1	SASHPSGASNEQF
TRBV24-1	TRBJ2-4	ATSDPLVVDIQY
TRBV27	TRBJ2-6	ASSRQVPLSGANVLT
TRBV19	TRBJ1-2	ASSVLDSPGGYT
TRBV10-3	TRBJ2-5	ATGTGFETQY
TRBV20-1	TRBJ2-7	SAARVSTYEQY
TRBV20-1	TRBJ2-7	SARVGGGPTYEQY
TRBV28	TRBJ1-1	ASSLLVGRAF
TRBV20-1	TRBJ1-1	SARGGQFTEAF
TRBV7-3	TRBJ2-4	ASSLSGEDIQY
TRBV27	TRBJ2-5	ASSSVGAGETQY
TRBV9	TRBJ1-2	ASSAGRPGYT
TRBV10-3	TRBJ2-3	AIGKNTDTQY
TRBV18	TRBJ2-1	ASSPRTSVDNEQF
TRBV5-4	TRBJ2-5	ASSLAGTSGSWRETQY
TRBV5-6	TRBJ2-3	ASSTRTADTDTQY
TRBV5-1	TRBJ2-3	ASSLSPQRISTDTQY
TRBV15	TRBJ1-2	ATSLDRGGGYT
TRBV20-1	TRBJ2-5	SARVVGTQY
TRBV7-8	TRBJ2-6	ASSLLNSGANVLT
TRBV18	TRBJ1-2	ASSLKSSDYGYT
TRBV20-1	TRBJ2-1	SATKTSFEQF
TRBV28	TRBJ2-1	ASIGVARQNYNEQF
TRBV2	TRBJ1-2	ASSVLGGARGYT
TRBV7-2	TRBJ1-2	ASSFYPEGYT
TRBV7-9	TRBJ2-1	ASSSGDEQF
TRBV29-1	TRBJ1-2	SVARGRLDGYT
TRBV5-1	TRBJ2-5	ASSLTVQETQY
TRBV7-2	TRBJ1-4	ASSLIGNTEKLF